This T cell receptor beta chain was observed in a study of T cells after yellow fever vaccination. Whole-study findings and limits: By day 5 rather than day 15, the secondary response had peaked, though it was weaker. Within FACS-sorted repertoires, abundant clonotypes contaminating from the bulk population could be present.

For this clonotype: Its specificity is unknown.

The CDR3 runs 15 residues. V lost 4 bases, J lost 3 bases, and 13 bases lay in between. CDR1 and CDR2 (germline): LNHNV, YYDKDF (reference sequence). By 5'RACE template switching, TCR cDNA was produced, with a universal primer site and UMIs added in the process. TCRdb processed the 5' RACE reads anew with MiXCR; each CDR3 protein has one entry. The table lists 400,000 to 650,000 distinct CDR3 sequences, just over 20% of them singletons, with less than 20% in the top ten. The clonotype was recovered from a man between 18 and 29 years old who received the YFV17D yellow fever vaccine. The rearrangement joins TRBV15 to TRBJ1-5; maybe TRBD1 (5 bases). Sequencing used PBMCs, obtained roughly 20 days after the first yellow fever vaccination. The CDR3 nucleotides are TGTGCCACCAGCACCTCACCAGGGTACAATCAGCCCCAGCATTTT. Translation: CATSTSPGYNQPQHF.